This T cell receptor (beta chain) was identified in a study of human T cells and chemical hapten exposure. Study background: How much TCR each sample yielded varied, mostly because pooled library volumes differed slightly.

TCRdb itself ran the RACE reads through MiXCR, one entry per CDR3 protein. The sample has 35,000 to 50,000 distinct CDR3 sequences; more than 8.5% are singletons. General study points: The formation of large CDR3 similarity clusters by expanded TCRs significantly exceeded that of controls.

The table lists this clonotype with many counts. Its target is unknown. This CDR3 is built from 12 residues. The V end lost 6 bases, the J end lost 2 bases, and 7 bases lay between the germline ends. Germline V gene sequence: CDR1 MNHEY, CDR2 SVGEGT. The time point is: patch test 2, 6 weeks after DPC sensitization. Documented treatment: therapeutic diphenylcyclopropenone sensitization with weekly scalp DPC. This chain connects TRBV6-2 or TRBV6-3 to TRBJ2-5; no reliable D call. Sequences were derived from whole blood, sampled in connection with sensitization to the hapten diphenylcyclopropenone (DPC). The sequence was obtained from a middle-aged woman with alopecia areata. Some clones in this sample may be carry-over from other donors' samples. The CDR3 coding sequence is TGTGCCAGCAGAACCTTGCAAGAGACCCAGTACTTC. As protein: CASRTLQETQYF.